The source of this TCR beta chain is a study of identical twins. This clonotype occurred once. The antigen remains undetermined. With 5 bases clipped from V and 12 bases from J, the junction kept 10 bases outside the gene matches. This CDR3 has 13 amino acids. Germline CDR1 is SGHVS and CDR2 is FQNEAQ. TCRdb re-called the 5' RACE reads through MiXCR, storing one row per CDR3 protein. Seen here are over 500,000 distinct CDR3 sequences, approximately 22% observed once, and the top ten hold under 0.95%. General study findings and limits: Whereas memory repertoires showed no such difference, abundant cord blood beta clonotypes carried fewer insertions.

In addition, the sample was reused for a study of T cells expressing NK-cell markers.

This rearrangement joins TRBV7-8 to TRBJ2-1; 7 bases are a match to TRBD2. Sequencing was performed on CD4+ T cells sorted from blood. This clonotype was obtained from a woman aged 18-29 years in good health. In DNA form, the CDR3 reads TGTGCCAGCAGCCCGGGACTCCAGCGGGGGCAGTTCTTC. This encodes CASSPGLQRGQFF.